This T cell receptor (beta chain) was recovered during a study of OX40 agonist ivuxolimab in advanced cancers. This CDR3 has 13 amino acids. The germline V and J ends were trimmed by 0 bases and 4 bases, with 5 bases remaining between them. Germline V gene lookup returns CDR1 SGHNT and CDR2 YYREEE (reference sequence). This clone is termed medium-sized (0.01 to 0.1%). Its antigen is currently unknown. Profiled with immunoSEQ multiplex PCR; TCRdb holds only in-frame clones, not every one. This table has 30,000 to 45,000 clones, about three quarters appearing once. Study-level points and caveats: No antigen was identified for the clonally expanded peripheral T cells.

The sample in question was CD4+ or CD8+ T cells sorted from blood, obtained in a trial of the OX40 agonist ivuxolimab. This TCR derives from an adult with an advanced solid tumor such as melanoma, head and neck, liver or kidney cancer. The rearrangement joins TRBV5-4 to TRBJ2-1; D is unresolved. In DNA form, the CDR3 reads TGTGCCAGCAGCTTGGCCGTATACAATGAGCAGTTCTTC. Translating it yields CASSLAVYNEQFF.